The 5 T cell receptor beta chains below come from one sample, sequenced in a study of shared clonotypes between healthy human individuals. Repertoires were generated with immunoSEQ multiplex PCR, while TCRdb's copy carries only in-frame clones and drops some. The sample includes roughly 760,000 clones, about 74% of them seen just once. The sample comprised memory CD4+ T cells sorted from blood. As to subset: CD45RA-negative fraction. The receptors shown here come from a woman aged 30 to 39 in good health.

This clone was found a few times. The V call is TRBV28, the J call TRBJ2-7, with unresolved D. The CDR3 length is 14 residues. From germline, CDR1 is MDHEN and CDR2 SYDVKM. Between the trimmed V and J ends, which lost 2 bases and 0 bases, there was a span of 8 bases. The CDR3 region has the DNA TGTGCCAGCAGTTTAATACAGCCCTCCTACGAGCAGTACTTC. Translation gives CASSLIQPSYEQYF.

The gene calls are TRBV27 and TRBJ1-2, with D possibly TRBD1 on 6 matching bases. V lost 5 bases to trimming and J lost 3 bases, with 10 bases between them. The CDR3 sequence is 13 residues long. The germline V gene has CDR1 MNHEY and CDR2 SMNVEV (reference sequence). The CDR3 region is CASSSTGHYGYTF. The CDR3, as DNA: TGTGCCAGCAGTAGCACAGGGCACTATGGCTACACCTTC.

This chain uses TRBV28 with TRBJ2-3; D possibly uses TRBD1 or TRBD2 (5 bases each). The germline CDR1 and CDR2 sequences are MDHEN and SYDVKM. CDR3 length equals 15 residues. V was pared by 6 bases and J by 1 base, with 14 bases between. CDR3 region: CASRSGGEGTDTQYF. DNA for the CDR3: TGTGCCAGCAGAAGTGGGGGAGAGGGCACAGATACGCAGTATTTT.

V is TRBV5-1 and J is TRBJ1-3; the D is unclear. Germline CDR1 is SGHRS and CDR2 is YFSETQ. The CDR3 has 15 residues. The V end was cut by 0 bases, the J end by 0 bases, with 7 bases between. This chain's CDR3 is CASSLAWSSGNTIYF. The DNA of the CDR3 is TGCGCCAGCAGCTTGGCCTGGAGCTCTGGAAACACCATATATTTT.

The chain combines TRBV7-9 with TRBJ2-1; 8 bases agree with TRBD1. The junction had 8 bases not matched to a gene; V was cut back by 5 bases and J by 5 bases. Germline assignment: CDR1 SEHNR and CDR2 FQNEAQ (reference sequence). This CDR3 comprises 15 residues. The CDR3 protein is CASSKRQGHNNEQFF. The CDR3, as DNA: TGTGCCAGCAGCAAACGACAGGGGCATAACAATGAGCAGTTCTTC.